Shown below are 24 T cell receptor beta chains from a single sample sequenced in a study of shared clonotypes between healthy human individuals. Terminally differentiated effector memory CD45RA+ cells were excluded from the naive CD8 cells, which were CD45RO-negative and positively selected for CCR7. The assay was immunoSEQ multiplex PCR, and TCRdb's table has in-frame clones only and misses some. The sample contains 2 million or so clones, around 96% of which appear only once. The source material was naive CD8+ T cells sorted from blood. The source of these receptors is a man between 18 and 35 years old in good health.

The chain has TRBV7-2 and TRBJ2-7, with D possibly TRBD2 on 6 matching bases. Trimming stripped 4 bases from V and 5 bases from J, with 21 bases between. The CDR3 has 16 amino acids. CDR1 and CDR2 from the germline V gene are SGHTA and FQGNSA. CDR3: CASSSTGGAGINEQYF. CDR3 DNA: TGTGCCAGCAGCTCTACCGGAGGGGCGGGAATCAACGAGCAGTACTTC.

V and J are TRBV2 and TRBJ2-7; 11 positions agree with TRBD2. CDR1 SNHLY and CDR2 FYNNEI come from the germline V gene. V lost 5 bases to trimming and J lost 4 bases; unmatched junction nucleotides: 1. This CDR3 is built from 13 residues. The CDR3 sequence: CASSTSGRYEQYF. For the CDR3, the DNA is TGTGCCAGCAGTACTAGCGGGAGATACGAGCAGTACTTC.

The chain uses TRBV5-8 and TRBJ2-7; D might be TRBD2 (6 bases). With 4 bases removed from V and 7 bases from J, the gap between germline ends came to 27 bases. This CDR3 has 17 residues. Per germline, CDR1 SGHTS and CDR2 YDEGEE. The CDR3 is CASSRQIYGRTPWEQYF. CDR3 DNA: TGTGCCAGCAGCCGCCAAATTTACGGGAGAACACCGTGGGAGCAGTACTTC.

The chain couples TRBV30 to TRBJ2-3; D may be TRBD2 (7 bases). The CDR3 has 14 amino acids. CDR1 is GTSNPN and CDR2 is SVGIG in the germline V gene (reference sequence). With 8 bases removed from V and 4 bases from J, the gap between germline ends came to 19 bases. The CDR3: CAAELGGAADTQYF. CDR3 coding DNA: TGTGCCGCAGAATTAGGGGGGGCGGCAGATACGCAGTATTTT.

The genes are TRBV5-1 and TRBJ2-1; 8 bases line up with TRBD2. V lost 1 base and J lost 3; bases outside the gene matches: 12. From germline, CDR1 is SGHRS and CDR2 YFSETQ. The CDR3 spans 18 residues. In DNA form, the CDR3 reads TGCGCCAGCAGCTTGATTGGCGGGGGGTCCTTACTCTACAATGAGCAGTTCTTC. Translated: CASSLIGGGSLLYNEQFF.

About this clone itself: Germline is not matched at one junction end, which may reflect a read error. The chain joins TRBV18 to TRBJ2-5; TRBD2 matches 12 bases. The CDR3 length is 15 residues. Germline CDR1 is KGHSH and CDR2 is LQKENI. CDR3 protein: CASSRLAGDQETQYF. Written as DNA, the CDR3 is TGTGCCAGCTCGCGACTAGCGGGGGACCAGGAGACCCAGTACTTC. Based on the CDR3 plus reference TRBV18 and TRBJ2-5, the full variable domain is NAGVMQNPRHLVRRRGQEARLRCSPMKGHSHVYWYRQLPEEGLKFMVYLQKENIIDESGMPKERFSAEFPKEGPSILRIQQVVRGDSAAYFCASSRLAGDQETQYFGPGTRLLVL.

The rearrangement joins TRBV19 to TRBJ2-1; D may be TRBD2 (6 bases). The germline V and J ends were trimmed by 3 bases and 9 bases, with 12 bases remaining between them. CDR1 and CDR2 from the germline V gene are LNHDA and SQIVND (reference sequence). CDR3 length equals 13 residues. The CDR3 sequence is CASSIRLDFEQFF. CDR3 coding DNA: TGTGCCAGTAGTATCCGACTAGACTTTGAGCAGTTCTTC. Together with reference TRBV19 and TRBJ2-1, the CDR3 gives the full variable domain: DGGITQSPKYLFRKEGQNVTLSCEQNLNHDAMYWYRQDPGQGLRLIYYSQIVNDFQKGDIAEGYSVSREKKESFPLTVTSAQKNPTAFYLCASSIRLDFEQFFGPGTRLTVL.

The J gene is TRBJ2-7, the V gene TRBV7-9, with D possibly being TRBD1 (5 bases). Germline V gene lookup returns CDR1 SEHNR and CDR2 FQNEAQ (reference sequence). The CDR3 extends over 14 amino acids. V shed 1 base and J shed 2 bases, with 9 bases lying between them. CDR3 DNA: TGTGCCAGCAGCTTAGGCGACAGCCCCTACGAGCAGTACTTC. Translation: CASSLGDSPYEQYF. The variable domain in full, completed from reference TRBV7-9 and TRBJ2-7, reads DTGVSQNPRHKITKRGQNVTFRCDPISEHNRLYWYRQTLGQGPEFLTYFQNEAQLEKSRLLSDRFSAERPKGSFSTLEIQRTEQGDSAMYLCASSLGDSPYEQYFGPGTRLTVT.

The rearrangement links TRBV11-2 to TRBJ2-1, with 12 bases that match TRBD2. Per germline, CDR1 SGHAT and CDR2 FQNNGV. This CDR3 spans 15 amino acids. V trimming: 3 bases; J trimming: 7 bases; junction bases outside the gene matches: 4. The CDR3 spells CASSFLTSGSNEQFF. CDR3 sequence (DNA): TGTGCCAGCAGCTTTCTGACTAGCGGGAGTAATGAGCAGTTCTTC.

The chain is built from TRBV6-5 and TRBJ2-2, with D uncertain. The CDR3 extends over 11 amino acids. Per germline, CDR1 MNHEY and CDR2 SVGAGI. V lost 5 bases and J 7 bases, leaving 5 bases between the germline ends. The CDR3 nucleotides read TGTGCCAGCAGTGCAAACGGGGAGCTGTTTTTT. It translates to CASSANGELFF.

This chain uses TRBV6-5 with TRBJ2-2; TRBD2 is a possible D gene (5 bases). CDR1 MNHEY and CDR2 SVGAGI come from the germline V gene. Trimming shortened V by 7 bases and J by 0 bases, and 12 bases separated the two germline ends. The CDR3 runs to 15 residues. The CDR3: CASTWGVANTGELFF. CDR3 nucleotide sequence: TGTGCCAGCACCTGGGGAGTCGCGAACACCGGGGAGCTGTTTTTT.

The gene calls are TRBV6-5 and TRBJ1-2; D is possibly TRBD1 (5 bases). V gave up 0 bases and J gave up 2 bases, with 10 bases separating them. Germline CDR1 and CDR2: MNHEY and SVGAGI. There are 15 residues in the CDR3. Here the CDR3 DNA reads TGTGCCAGCAGTTACTCAGAGGACATGAACTATGGCTACACCTTC. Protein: CASSYSEDMNYGYTF.

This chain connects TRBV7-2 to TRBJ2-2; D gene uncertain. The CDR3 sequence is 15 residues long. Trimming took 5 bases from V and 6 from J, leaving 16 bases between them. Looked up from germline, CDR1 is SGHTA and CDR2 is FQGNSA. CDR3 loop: CASSLPVPPPGELFF. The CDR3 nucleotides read TGTGCCAGCAGCCTCCCCGTCCCGCCCCCCGGGGAGCTGTTTTTT.

CDR3 in amino acids: CASSLGGSLADTQYF. The DNA of the CDR3 is TGTGCCAGCAGCCTGGGGGGTTCTTTAGCGGATACGCAGTATTTT. The V gene is TRBV14, the J gene TRBJ2-3, with TRBD2 as a possible D gene (6 bases). Trimming shortened V by 4 bases and J by 6 bases, and 17 bases separated the two germline ends. The CDR3 sequence is 15 residues long. Germline V CDR1 and CDR2: SGHDN, FVKESK.

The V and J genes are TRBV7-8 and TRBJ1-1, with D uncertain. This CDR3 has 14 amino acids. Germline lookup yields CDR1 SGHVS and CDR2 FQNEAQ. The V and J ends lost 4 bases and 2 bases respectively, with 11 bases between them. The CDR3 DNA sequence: TGTGCCAGCAGCTCCACCGAGGGCAACACTGAAGCTTTCTTT. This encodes CASSSTEGNTEAFF.

CDR3 amino acids: CASSLVGEQPQHF. The CDR3 region has the DNA TGTGCCAGCAGCTTGGTAGGGGAGCAGCCCCAGCATTTT. The chain employs TRBV5-8 and TRBJ1-5; D is possibly TRBD1 (5 bases). V gave up 0 bases and J gave up 7 bases, with 8 bases separating them. The germline gives CDR1 SGHTS, CDR2 YDEGEE. The CDR3 is made up of 13 amino acids.

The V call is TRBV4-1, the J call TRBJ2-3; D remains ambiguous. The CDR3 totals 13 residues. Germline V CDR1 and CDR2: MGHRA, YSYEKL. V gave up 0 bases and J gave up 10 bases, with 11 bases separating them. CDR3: CASSQDFWSAQYF. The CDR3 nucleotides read TGCGCCAGCAGCCAAGATTTCTGGTCTGCGCAGTATTTT.

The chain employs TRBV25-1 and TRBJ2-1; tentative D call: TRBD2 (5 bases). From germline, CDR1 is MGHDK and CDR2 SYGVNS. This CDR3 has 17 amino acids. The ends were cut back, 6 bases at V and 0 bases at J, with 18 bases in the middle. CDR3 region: CASRGGVAPSSYNEQFF. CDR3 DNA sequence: TGTGCCAGCAGAGGAGGAGTAGCGCCGAGCTCCTACAATGAGCAGTTCTTC.

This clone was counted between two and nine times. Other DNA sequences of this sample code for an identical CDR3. CDR3 sequence: CASSYSGSPGELFF. The CDR3 DNA reads TGTGCCAGCAGTTACTCAGGCAGCCCCGGGGAGCTGTTTTTT. V is TRBV6-5 and J is TRBJ2-2, with D hard to call. V was pared by 0 bases and J by 6 bases, with 8 bases between. This CDR3 region has 14 residues. The germline V gene encodes CDR1 MNHEY and CDR2 SVGAGI.

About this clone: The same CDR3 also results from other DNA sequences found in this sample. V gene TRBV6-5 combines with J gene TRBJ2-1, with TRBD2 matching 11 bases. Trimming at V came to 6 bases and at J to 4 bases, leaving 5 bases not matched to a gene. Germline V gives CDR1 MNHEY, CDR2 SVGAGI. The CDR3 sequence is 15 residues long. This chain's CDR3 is CASRPLAGGYNEQFF. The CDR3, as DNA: TGTGCCAGCAGGCCCCTAGCGGGAGGATACAATGAGCAGTTCTTC.

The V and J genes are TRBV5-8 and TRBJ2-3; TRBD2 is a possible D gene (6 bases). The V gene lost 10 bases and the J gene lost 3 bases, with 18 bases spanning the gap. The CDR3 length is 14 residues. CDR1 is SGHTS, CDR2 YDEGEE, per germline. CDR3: CASSAGIGTDTQYF. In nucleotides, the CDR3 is TGTGCCTCCTCGGCGGGGATTGGAACAGATACGCAGTATTTT.

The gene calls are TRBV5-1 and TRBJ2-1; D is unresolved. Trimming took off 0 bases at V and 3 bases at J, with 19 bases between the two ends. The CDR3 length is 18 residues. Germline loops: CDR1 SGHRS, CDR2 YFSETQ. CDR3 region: CASSLEMMLLNFYNEQFF. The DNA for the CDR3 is TGCGCCAGCAGCTTGGAAATGATGTTGCTGAATTTCTACAATGAGCAGTTCTTC.

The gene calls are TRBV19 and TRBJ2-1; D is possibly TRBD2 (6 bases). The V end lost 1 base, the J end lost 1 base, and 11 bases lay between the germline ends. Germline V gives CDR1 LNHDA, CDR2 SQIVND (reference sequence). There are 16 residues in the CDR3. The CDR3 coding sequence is TGTGCCAGTAGTATAGTGGCGCTAGCGTCCTACAATGAGCAGTTCTTC. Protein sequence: CASSIVALASYNEQFF.

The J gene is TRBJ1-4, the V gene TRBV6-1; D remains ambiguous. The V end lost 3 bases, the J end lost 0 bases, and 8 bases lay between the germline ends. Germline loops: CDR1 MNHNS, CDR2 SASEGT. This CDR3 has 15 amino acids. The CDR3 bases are TGTGCCAGCAGTGATTTCCCAGCAACTAATGAAAAACTGTTTTTT. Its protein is CASSDFPATNEKLFF.